Detailed here is one T cell receptor beta chain. The antigen remains undetermined. Germline V gene sequence: CDR1 SQVTM, CDR2 ANQGSEA. The germline V and J ends were trimmed by 6 bases and 3 bases, with 14 bases remaining between them. This CDR3 has 13 amino acids. This record comes from a study of OX40 agonist ivuxolimab in advanced cancers. Study results and limitations: Expanded clones were, on average, more numerous in CD8+ T cells than in CD4+. At 0.1 to 3.0 mg/kg and by week 6, CD4+ and CD8+ T cells in the blood had expanded clonally.

Profiled with immunoSEQ multiplex PCR; TCRdb holds only in-frame clones, not every one. The profile covers about 69,000 clones, with 90% appearing a single time and over 9.5% taken by the ten largest. This chain joins TRBV29-1 and TRBJ1-1; possible D gene TRBD1, 5 bases. The sequencing used CD4+ or CD8+ T cells sorted from blood, collected in a trial of the OX40 agonist ivuxolimab. The TCR sequence derives from an adult with an advanced solid tumor such as melanoma, head and neck, liver or kidney cancer. The CDR3 nucleotides read TGCAGCGTCCTGCGAGGGGCTGACACTGAAGCTTTCTTT. Residues: CSVLRGADTEAFF.